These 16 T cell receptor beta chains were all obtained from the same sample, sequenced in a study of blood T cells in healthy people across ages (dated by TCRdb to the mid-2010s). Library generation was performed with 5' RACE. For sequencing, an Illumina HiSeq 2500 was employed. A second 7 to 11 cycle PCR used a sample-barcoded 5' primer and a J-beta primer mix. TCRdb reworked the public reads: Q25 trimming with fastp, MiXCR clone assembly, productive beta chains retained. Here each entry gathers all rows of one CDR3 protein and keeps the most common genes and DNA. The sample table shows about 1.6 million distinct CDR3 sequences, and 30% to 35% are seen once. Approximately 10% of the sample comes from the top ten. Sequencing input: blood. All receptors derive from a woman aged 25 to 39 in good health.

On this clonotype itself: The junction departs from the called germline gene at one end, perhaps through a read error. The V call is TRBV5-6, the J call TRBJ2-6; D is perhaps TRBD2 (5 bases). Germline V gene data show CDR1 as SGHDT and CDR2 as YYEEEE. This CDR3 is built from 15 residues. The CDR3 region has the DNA TGTGGCAGCAGCTTGGAACTAGGGGGGGCCAACGTCCTGACTTTC. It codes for CGSSLELGGANVLTF.

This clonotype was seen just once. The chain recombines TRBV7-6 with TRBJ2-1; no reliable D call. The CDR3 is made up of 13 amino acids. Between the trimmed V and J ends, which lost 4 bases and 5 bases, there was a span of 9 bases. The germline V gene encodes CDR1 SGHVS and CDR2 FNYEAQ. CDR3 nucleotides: TGTGCCAGCAGCTGGCGCGTTGACAATGAGCAGTTCTTC. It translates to CASSWRVDNEQFF.

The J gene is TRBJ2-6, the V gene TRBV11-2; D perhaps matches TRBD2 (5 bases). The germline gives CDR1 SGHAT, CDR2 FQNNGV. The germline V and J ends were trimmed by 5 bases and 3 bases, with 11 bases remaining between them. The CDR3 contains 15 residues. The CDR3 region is CASSPSAVGANVLTF. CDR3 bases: TGTGCCAGCAGCCCCTCAGCGGTTGGGGCCAACGTCCTGACTTTC.

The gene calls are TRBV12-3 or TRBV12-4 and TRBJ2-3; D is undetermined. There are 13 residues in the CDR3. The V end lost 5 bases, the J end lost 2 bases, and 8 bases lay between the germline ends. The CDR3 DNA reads TGTGCCAGCAGTCGGAGTTTCACAGATACGCAGTATTTT. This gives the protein CASSRSFTDTQYF.

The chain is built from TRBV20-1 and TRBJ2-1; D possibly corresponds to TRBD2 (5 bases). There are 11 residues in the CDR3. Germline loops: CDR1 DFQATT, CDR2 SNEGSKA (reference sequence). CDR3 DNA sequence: TGCAGCGGCGGAGGACGGAATGAGCAGTTCTTC. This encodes CSGGGRNEQFF.

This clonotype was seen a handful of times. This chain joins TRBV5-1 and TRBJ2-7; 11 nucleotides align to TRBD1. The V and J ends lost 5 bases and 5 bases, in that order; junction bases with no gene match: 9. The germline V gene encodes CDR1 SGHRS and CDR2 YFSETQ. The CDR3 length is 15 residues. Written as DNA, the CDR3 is TGCGCCAGCAGTAACCCGGACAGGGGGCGGAACGAGCAGTACTTC. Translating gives CASSNPDRGRNEQYF.

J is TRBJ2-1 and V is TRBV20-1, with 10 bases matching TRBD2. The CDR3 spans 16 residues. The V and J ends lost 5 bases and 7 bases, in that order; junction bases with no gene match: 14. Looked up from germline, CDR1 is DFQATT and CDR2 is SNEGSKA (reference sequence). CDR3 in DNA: TGCAGTGCTCAAGACCGGGCTAGCGGGGGTGGGAATGAGCAGTTCTTC. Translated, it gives CSAQDRASGGGNEQFF.

CDR3 coding DNA: TGTGCCAGCAGCTTGTTTGGAGAGGGGACTGAAGCTTTCTTT. Translated: CASSLFGEGTEAFF. The chain combines TRBV5-6 with TRBJ1-1; possibly TRBD1 for D (5 bases). The CDR3 is 14 amino acids. Germline CDR1 is SGHDT and CDR2 is YYEEEE. The V and J ends lost 1 base and 5 bases respectively, with 12 bases between them. The full variable domain, in which reference TRBV5-6 and TRBJ1-1 provide the parts outside the CDR3, is DAGVTQSPTHLIKTRGQQVTLRCSPKSGHDTVSWYQQALGQGPQFIFQYYEEEERQRGNFPDRFSGHQFPNYSSELNVNALLLGDSALYLCASSLFGEGTEAFFGQGTRLTVV.

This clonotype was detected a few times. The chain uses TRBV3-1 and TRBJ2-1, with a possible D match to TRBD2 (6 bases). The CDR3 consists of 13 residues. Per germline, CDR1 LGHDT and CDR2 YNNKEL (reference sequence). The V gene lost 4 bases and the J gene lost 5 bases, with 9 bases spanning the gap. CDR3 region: CASSRGGDNEQFF. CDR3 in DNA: TGTGCCAGCAGCCGGGGAGGCGACAATGAGCAGTTCTTC.

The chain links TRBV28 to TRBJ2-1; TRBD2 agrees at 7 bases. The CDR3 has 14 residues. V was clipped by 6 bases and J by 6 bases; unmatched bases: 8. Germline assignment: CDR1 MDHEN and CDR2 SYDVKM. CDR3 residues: CASRRAGTVNEQFF. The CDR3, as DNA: TGTGCCAGCAGAAGAGCGGGAACTGTCAATGAGCAGTTCTTC.

The CDR3 is CSAAVGLAGGYTDTQYF. The CDR3 DNA sequence: TGCAGTGCCGCCGTGGGTCTAGCGGGGGGATACACAGATACGCAGTATTTT. The chain employs TRBV20-1 and TRBJ2-3, with TRBD2 identical over 11 bases. The CDR3 sequence is 17 residues long. Trimming cost V 6 bases and J 2 bases; bases outside gene matches: 13. Germline V CDR1 and CDR2: DFQATT, SNEGSKA (reference sequence).

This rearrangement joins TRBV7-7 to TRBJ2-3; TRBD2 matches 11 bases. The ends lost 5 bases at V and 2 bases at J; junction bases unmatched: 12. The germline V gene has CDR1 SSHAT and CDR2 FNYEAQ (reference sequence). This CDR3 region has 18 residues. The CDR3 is CASSQTSGSSSDTDTQYF. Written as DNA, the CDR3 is TGTGCCAGCAGCCAAACTAGCGGGAGCTCCAGCGACACAGATACGCAGTATTTT.

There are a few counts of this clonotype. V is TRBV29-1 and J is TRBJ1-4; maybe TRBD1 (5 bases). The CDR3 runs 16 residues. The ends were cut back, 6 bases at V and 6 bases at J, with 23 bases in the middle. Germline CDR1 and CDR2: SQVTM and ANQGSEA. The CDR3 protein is CSVAVLRQAGHEKLFF. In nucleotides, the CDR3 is TGCAGCGTAGCCGTGCTTCGGCAGGCAGGGCATGAAAAACTGTTTTTT.

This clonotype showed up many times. For the CDR3, the DNA is TGCGCCAGCAGCCAAGACCTTAGCGGGGGGCTAAATGAGCAGTTCTTC. Its protein is CASSQDLSGGLNEQFF. The J gene is TRBJ2-1, the V gene TRBV4-1, with 10 bases lining up with TRBD2. Germline V lookup: CDR1 MGHRA, CDR2 YSYEKL. The CDR3 contains 16 residues. Trimming at V came to 0 bases and at J to 7 bases, leaving 6 bases not matched to a gene.

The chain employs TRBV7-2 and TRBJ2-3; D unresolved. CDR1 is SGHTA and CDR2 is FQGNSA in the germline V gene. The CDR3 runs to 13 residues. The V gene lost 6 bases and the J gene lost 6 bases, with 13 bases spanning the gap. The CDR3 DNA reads TGTGCCAGCAGTCAGTCCCCGAAGGATACGCAGTATTTT. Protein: CASSQSPKDTQYF.

Here the CDR3 DNA reads TGCGCCAGCAGCCCAAACGACAGGGGTCGGCACCAAGAGACCCAGTACTTC. Its protein is CASSPNDRGRHQETQYF. The chain links TRBV4-1 to TRBJ2-5, with TRBD1 matching 8 bases. With V trimmed by 4 bases and J by 0 bases, 10 bases remained unmatched. CDR1 is MGHRA, CDR2 YSYEKL, per germline. The CDR3 runs to 17 residues.